One sample yielded the 19 T cell receptor beta chains listed below, sequenced in a study of spatial heterogeneity in lung cancer (dated by TCRdb to the late 2010s). Explained via the paper, the time point label denotes: sample taken at primary tumor resection. Without any cell sorting, TCR sequencing was performed on whole RNA extracted either from tumor and nontumor lung tissue or from cryopreserved PBMC samples. The protocol used for the library was 5' RACE. TCRdb records NextSeq 500 as the sequencer. TCRdb trimmed the raw reads at Q25, called clones with MiXCR and kept productive beta chains. Each CDR3 protein appears once, grouped with its most common genes and DNA. The sample has 4,700 or so distinct CDR3 sequences on record, 20% to 25% of them singletons. Jointly, the top ten make up approximately 23% of the sample. Sequences were derived from normal lung tissue next to the tumor, sampled at surgery. These receptors were taken from a female donor with early-stage non-small cell lung cancer.

This clonotype has just a few counts. This beta chain is off target for a library built for alpha chains, so its abundance means little. The chain joins TRBV5-1 to TRBJ2-1; D might be TRBD1 (5 bases). This CDR3 comprises 16 residues. Trimming shortened V by 3 bases and J by 0 bases, and 13 bases separated the two germline ends. The germline CDR1 and CDR2 sequences are SGHRS and YFSETQ. CDR3: CASSYQGTGSYNEQFF. DNA of the CDR3: TGCGCCAGCAGCTACCAGGGCACGGGCTCCTACAATGAGCAGTTCTTC.

Notes on this clonotype: Since the library was made to target alpha chains, this beta chain is a stray read and its abundance is not meaningful. This chain joins TRBV12-3 or TRBV12-4 and TRBJ2-1, with D possibly being TRBD2 (6 bases). The CDR3 has 16 residues. V gave up 4 bases and J gave up 7 bases, with 20 bases separating them. Here the CDR3 reads CASSSNPGSGRNEQFF. CDR3 nucleotides: TGTGCCAGCAGTTCGAACCCTGGGTCAGGGAGGAATGAGCAGTTCTTC.

This clonotype was counted a few times. Found in a library prepared for alpha chains, this beta chain is an off-target read, and its abundance has little meaning. Here the CDR3 DNA reads TGTGCCAGCAGCTCTCGGACGGAAACCAGCACAGATACGCAGTATTTT. Translating it yields CASSSRTETSTDTQYF. The gene calls are TRBV7-2 and TRBJ2-3; D remains ambiguous. This CDR3 has 16 amino acids. The ends were cut back, 4 bases at V and 0 bases at J, with 14 bases in the middle. Looked up from germline, CDR1 is SGHTA and CDR2 is FQGNSA. The full variable domain, rest sourced from reference TRBV7-2 and TRBJ2-3, is GAGVSQSPSNKVTEKGKDVELRCDPISGHTALYWYRQSLGQGLEFLIYFQGNSAPDKSGLPSDRFSAERTGGSVSTLTIQRTQQEDSAVYLCASSSRTETSTDTQYFGPGTRLTVL.

This clonotype is large (0.1 to 1%) in the sample. A library prepared for alpha chains yielded this beta chain as an off-target read; its size is of little meaning. This rearrangement joins TRBV28 to TRBJ2-1; no clear D. V was clipped by 5 bases and J by 5 bases, with 16 bases between them. The CDR3 is made up of 15 amino acids. Germline V lookup: CDR1 MDHEN, CDR2 SYDVKM. The CDR3 nucleotides read TGTGCCAGCAGTCGCGGCGTCGGGCCAAACAATGAGCAGTTCTTC. It is translated as CASSRGVGPNNEQFF.

By sample share, this clonotype is medium-sized. Because the library targeted alpha chains, this beta chain is an off-target read whose size means little. The chain carries TRBV1 and TRBJ2-3; no DNA check was done on the table's D call, TRBD2. TRBV1 is marked as a pseudogene. There are 18 residues in the CDR3. The CDR3 DNA follows: TGCACCAGCAGCCCTCAGAATGGTAGCGGGAGGAGCACAGATACGCAGTATTTT. Protein sequence: CTSSPQNGSGRSTDTQYF.

Concerning this clonotype itself: Being off target in a library aimed at alpha chains, this beta chain has a size of little meaning. The V and J genes are TRBV12-5 and TRBJ2-3; D remains ambiguous. V was cut by 1 base and J by 0 bases, with 5 bases left in between. This CDR3 region has 14 residues. Germline V CDR1 and CDR2: LGHNT, FRNRAP. DNA of the CDR3: TGTGCTAGTGGTTTGGACTCTAGCACAGATACGCAGTATTTT. Its protein is CASGLDSSTDTQYF.

In this sample, this clonotype is medium-sized (0.01 to 0.1%). Since it is a stray read in a library aimed at alpha chains, this beta chain has a size that is not meaningful. The V call is TRBV20-1, the J call TRBJ1-2, with unresolved D. CDR1 is DFQATT, CDR2 SNEGSKA, per germline (reference sequence). CDR3 size: 12 residues. Trimming pared 5 bases from V and 2 bases from J, leaving 9 bases between. The CDR3, as DNA: TGCAGTGCTTCTACAGAGAACTATGGCTACACCTTC. It translates to CSASTENYGYTF.

By proportion, this clonotype is medium-sized. This beta chain came through as a stray read in a library set up for alpha chains, and its size says little. The V and J genes are TRBV7-2 and TRBJ2-2; D ambiguous. This CDR3 spans 16 amino acids. Germline V gives CDR1 SGHTA, CDR2 FQGNSA. The V gene lost 1 base and the J gene lost 4 bases, with 13 bases spanning the gap. The CDR3 here is CASSLVASPPTGELFF. The CDR3 DNA follows: TGTGCCAGCAGCTTAGTTGCGAGCCCCCCCACCGGGGAGCTGTTTTTT.

The sample holds a few counts of this clonotype. Found in a library prepared for alpha chains, this beta chain is an off-target read, and its abundance has little meaning. The CDR3 loop reads CAWSFGTGVTGELFF. The CDR3 DNA is TGTGCCTGGAGTTTCGGGACAGGGGTCACCGGGGAGCTGTTTTTT. The chain uses TRBV30 and TRBJ2-2, with 10 positions matching TRBD1. Germline-derived CDR1 and CDR2 are GTSNPN and SVGIG (reference sequence). V was pared by 2 bases and J by 4 bases, with 4 bases of the junction left unmatched. The CDR3 loop spans 15 amino acids.

This clonotype is labeled medium-sized. This beta chain lies outside the target of a library built for alpha chains; its clone size means little. The V gene is TRBV6-2 or TRBV6-3, the J gene TRBJ1-5; D is unclear. CDR3 length equals 14 residues. Trimming cost V 1 base and J 3 bases, with 7 bases left between them. The germline gives CDR1 MNHEY, CDR2 SVGEGT. The CDR3 here is CASSYFQTNQPQHF. CDR3 in DNA: TGTGCCAGCAGTTACTTCCAGACCAATCAGCCCCAGCATTTT.

At least ten counts were recorded for this clonotype. Since the library was made to target alpha chains, this beta chain is a stray read and its abundance is not meaningful. V gene TRBV27 combines with J gene TRBJ2-1; D possibly corresponds to TRBD2 (5 bases). V gave up 2 bases and J gave up 5 bases, with 7 bases separating them. Per germline, CDR1 MNHEY and CDR2 SMNVEV (reference sequence). This CDR3 spans 13 amino acids. The CDR3 DNA follows: TGTGCCAGCAGTTTAGCGGGTGACAATGAGCAGTTCTTC. Protein product: CASSLAGDNEQFF.

This clonotype showed up many times. This beta chain lies outside the target of a library built for alpha chains; its clone size means little. V usage is TRBV25-1 and J usage is TRBJ1-1, with 7 nucleotides matching TRBD1. J gave up 6 bases and V 7 bases, and 5 bases lay outside the gene matches. Germline CDR1 and CDR2: MGHDK and SYGVNS. The CDR3 runs 12 residues. This CDR3 reads CASIAGTAEAFF. For the CDR3, the DNA is TGTGCCAGCATAGCGGGGACAGCTGAAGCTTTCTTT.

Notes on this clonotype: The size of this beta chain means little, since it is a stray read in a library made for alpha chains. This chain links TRBV15 with TRBJ2-4; the D is unclear. The V end was cut by 3 bases, the J end by 6 bases, with 12 bases between. In germline, CDR1 is LNHNV, CDR2 YYDKDF (reference sequence). This CDR3 is 14 amino acids long. The CDR3 loop reads CATSSPGFRNIQYF. DNA for the CDR3: TGTGCCACCAGCAGTCCAGGATTTAGAAACATTCAGTACTTC.

This clonotype was seen a handful of times. This beta chain is a stray sequence in a library constructed for alpha chains; its clone size is not meaningful. This chain links TRBV5-1 with TRBJ2-1; 7 bases agree with TRBD1. There are 16 residues in the CDR3. Trimming removed 1 base from V and 1 base from J; junction bases left unmatched: 5. Germline loops: CDR1 SGHRS, CDR2 YFSETQ. As DNA, the CDR3 is TGCGCCAGCAGCTTGAAAGGGGGCGCGTCCTACAATGAGCAGTTCTTC. Translation: CASSLKGGASYNEQFF.

This clonotype was observed many times. As an off-target read in a library built for alpha chains, this beta chain has a frequency of little significance. The CDR3 reads CASSESGTGYFEQYF. The CDR3 DNA is TGTGCCAGCAGTGAATCCGGGACAGGATATTTCGAGCAGTACTTC. The chain has TRBV2 and TRBJ2-7; 8 bases are shared with TRBD1. CDR3 length: 15 amino acids. Germline V gene data show CDR1 as SNHLY and CDR2 as FYNNEI. Trimming removed 2 bases from V and 6 bases from J; junction bases left unmatched: 9.

Note on this clonotype: The junction departs from the called germline gene at one end, perhaps through a read error. A library prepared for alpha chains yielded this beta chain as an off-target read; its size is of little meaning. This chain joins TRBV7-6 and TRBJ2-3, with D perhaps TRBD2 (7 bases). Germline-derived CDR1 and CDR2 are SGHVS and FNYEAQ. CDR3 length: 18 residues. CDR3: CVSSPRRRGGIEADTQYF. The CDR3, as DNA: TGTGTCAGCAGCCCCCGGCGACGCGGGGGCATCGAGGCAGATACGCAGTATTTT.

This clonotype is judged medium-sized. Since it is a stray read in a library aimed at alpha chains, this beta chain has a size that is not meaningful. This chain connects TRBV12-3 or TRBV12-4 to TRBJ1-3, with D uncertain. The CDR3 runs 11 residues. Trimming pared 2 bases from V and 14 bases from J, leaving 10 bases between. In DNA, the CDR3 is TGTGCCAGCAGTTTAAGAGTTGGGGTATATTTT. It codes for CASSLRVGVYF.

With respect to this clonotype: The library was designed around alpha chains, so this beta chain is a stray read whose abundance carries little weight. The chain uses TRBV2 and TRBJ2-1; D ambiguous. The V gene's germline CDR1 is SNHLY and CDR2 FYNNEI. V was clipped by 4 bases and J by 2 bases, with 6 bases between them. This CDR3 spans 13 amino acids. The CDR3 loop reads CASSVATYNEQFF. CDR3 in DNA: TGTGCCAGCAGTGTGGCGACCTACAATGAGCAGTTCTTC. The entire variable domain, with the rest obtained from reference TRBV2 and TRBJ2-1, is as follows: EPEVTQTPSHQVTQMGQEVILRCVPISNHLYFYWYRQILGQKVEFLVSFYNNEISEKSEIFDDQFSVERPDGSNFTLKIRSTKLEDSAMYFCASSVATYNEQFFGPGTRLTVL.

In this sample, this clonotype turned up many times. Within a library made for alpha chains, this beta chain is off target, and its count is uninformative. The CDR3 spells CSASGGGSTGRYGYTF. The CDR3 DNA is TGCAGTGCTAGCGGGGGGGGATCGACAGGTCGCTATGGCTACACCTTC. This chain joins TRBV20-1 and TRBJ1-2, with a weak D call TRBD1 (6 bases). The CDR3 totals 16 residues. Germline CDR1 is DFQATT and CDR2 is SNEGSKA (reference sequence). Trimming pared 3 bases from V and 4 bases from J, leaving 21 bases between.